These 10 T cell receptor beta chains originate from one sample sequenced in a study of cytomegalovirus exposure and HLA in healthy donors. With 60 Vbeta and 13 Jbeta primers, the PCR was carried out. The data were produced by immunoSEQ multiplex PCR, yet TCRdb's version contains in-frame clones alone and is incomplete. The sample holds about 83,000 clones; roughly 81% are singletons and the top ten take 1.9%. The sequencing input was PBMCs. The receptor set was obtained from a woman in her twenties or thirties in good health and CMV-seronegative.

The count of this clone is one. The rearrangement uses TRBV30 and TRBJ2-5, with 8 bases identical to TRBD2. With 6 bases clipped from V and 1 base from J, the junction kept 16 bases outside the gene matches. Per the germline V gene, CDR1 is GTSNPN and CDR2 is SVGIG (reference sequence). The CDR3 contains 17 residues. Written as DNA, the CDR3 is TGTGCCTGCAAACCGGGACTAGATTTCTACCTCCAAGAGACCCAGTACTTC. The encoded protein is CACKPGLDFYLQETQYF.

The chain joins TRBV7-2 to TRBJ1-2, with TRBD1 identical over 7 bases. The CDR3 loop spans 14 amino acids. The germline CDR1 and CDR2 sequences are SGHTA and FQGNSA. The V gene end was trimmed by 3 bases and the J gene end by 5 bases; junction bases not matched to a gene: 6. CDR3: CASSLSTRGYGYTF. DNA of the CDR3: TGTGCCAGCAGCTTGTCTACCAGGGGGTATGGCTACACCTTC.

This chain connects TRBV7-2 to TRBJ2-5; D possibly corresponds to TRBD2 (5 bases). The CDR3 consists of 14 residues. Germline V gene sequence: CDR1 SGHTA, CDR2 FQGNSA. Between the trimmed V and J ends, which lost 3 bases and 4 bases, there was a span of 12 bases. CDR3 DNA sequence: TGTGCCAGCAGCTTGGCGGGTCAGTCAGAGACCCAGTACTTC. Amino acids: CASSLAGQSETQYF.

CDR3 residues: CASSIGASGETQYF. The CDR3 DNA is TGCGCCAGCAGCATCGGCGCCTCAGGGGAGACCCAGTACTTC. V gene TRBV5-1 combines with J gene TRBJ2-5; TRBD1 is a possible D gene (5 bases). The ends were cut back, 4 bases at V and 5 bases at J, with 15 bases in the middle. The CDR3 sequence is 14 residues long. CDR1 is SGHRS, CDR2 YFSETQ, per germline.

The gene calls are TRBV10-3 and TRBJ2-1; D might be TRBD2 (5 bases). The CDR3 is made up of 15 amino acids. Deletions cut 10 bases from V and 0 bases from J, with 16 bases between. The germline CDR1 and CDR2 sequences are ENHRY and SYGVKD. CDR3: CASTGGPSSYNEQFF. Written as DNA, the CDR3 is TGTGCCAGCACCGGAGGACCTAGCTCCTACAATGAGCAGTTCTTC.

The rearrangement uses TRBV11-2 and TRBJ1-1; D unresolved. V shed 4 bases and J shed 11 bases, with 14 bases lying between them. Germline V lookup: CDR1 SGHAT, CDR2 FQNNGV. The CDR3 has 12 amino acids. The chain's CDR3 is CASSSRPGGAFF. In nucleotides, the CDR3 is TGTGCCAGCAGCTCCCGACCGGGAGGGGCTTTCTTT.

Points on this clone: Other DNA sequences in this sample translate to the same CDR3. The chain uses TRBV18 and TRBJ1-5, with D perhaps TRBD1 (5 bases). CDR3 length: 17 amino acids. The V gene lost 2 bases and the J gene lost 1 base, with 15 bases spanning the gap. Germline-derived CDR1 and CDR2 are KGHSH and LQKENI. The CDR3 bases are TGTGCCAGCTCACCAGGGGCTCCTCGAGGCAGCAATCAGCCCCAGCATTTT. This sequence encodes CASSPGAPRGSNQPQHF. Based on the CDR3 plus reference TRBV18 and TRBJ1-5, the full variable domain is NAGVMQNPRHLVRRRGQEARLRCSPMKGHSHVYWYRQLPEEGLKFMVYLQKENIIDESGMPKERFSAEFPKEGPSILRIQQVVRGDSAAYFCASSPGAPRGSNQPQHFGDGTRLSIL.

J is TRBJ2-2 and V is TRBV5-1; possible D gene TRBD1, 6 bases. Germline V lookup: CDR1 SGHRS, CDR2 YFSETQ. V was shortened by 2 bases and J by 5 bases, with 13 bases between the two germline ends. This CDR3 has 15 residues. CDR3 in DNA: TGCGCCAGCAGCTTAAACAGGGCTCTGACCGGGGAGCTGTTTTTT. Protein sequence: CASSLNRALTGELFF.

This clone has more than one count but fewer than ten. The V and J genes are TRBV6-5 and TRBJ2-7, with TRBD1 identical over 7 bases. Looked up from germline, CDR1 is MNHEY and CDR2 is SVGAGI. This CDR3 comprises 14 residues. V lost 6 bases, J lost 2 bases, and 7 bases stayed unmatched. The CDR3 spells CASSPGDSTYEQYF. The CDR3 DNA follows: TGTGCCAGCAGCCCCGGGGACAGTACCTACGAGCAGTACTTC.

The chain employs TRBV10-3 and TRBJ1-4; TRBD1 agrees at 10 bases. The CDR3 is made up of 14 amino acids. Germline V gene sequence: CDR1 ENHRY, CDR2 SYGVKD. V lost 2 bases, J lost 15 bases, and 9 bases stayed unmatched. CDR3 bases: TGTGCCATCAGTGAGCGACAGGGGGCACAGGGGGTGTTTTTT. This sequence encodes CAISERQGAQGVFF.